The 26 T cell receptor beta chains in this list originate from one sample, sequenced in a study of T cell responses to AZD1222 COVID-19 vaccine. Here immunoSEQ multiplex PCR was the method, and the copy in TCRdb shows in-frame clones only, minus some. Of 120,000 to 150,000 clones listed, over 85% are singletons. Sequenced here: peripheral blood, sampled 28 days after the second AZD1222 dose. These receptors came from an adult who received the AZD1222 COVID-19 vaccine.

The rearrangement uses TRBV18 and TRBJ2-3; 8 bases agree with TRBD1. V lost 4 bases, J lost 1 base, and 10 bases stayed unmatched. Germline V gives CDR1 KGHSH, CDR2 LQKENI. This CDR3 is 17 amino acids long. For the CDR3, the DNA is TGTGCCAGCTCACGGGTGCCCGGACAGGGCGGCACAGATACGCAGTATTTT. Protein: CASSRVPGQGGTDTQYF.

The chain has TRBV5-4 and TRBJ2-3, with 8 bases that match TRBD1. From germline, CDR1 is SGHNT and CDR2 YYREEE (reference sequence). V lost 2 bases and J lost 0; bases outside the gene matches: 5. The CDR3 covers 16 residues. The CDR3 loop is CASSFRTGRSTDTQYF. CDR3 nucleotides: TGTGCCAGCAGCTTCAGGACAGGGCGCAGCACAGATACGCAGTATTTT.

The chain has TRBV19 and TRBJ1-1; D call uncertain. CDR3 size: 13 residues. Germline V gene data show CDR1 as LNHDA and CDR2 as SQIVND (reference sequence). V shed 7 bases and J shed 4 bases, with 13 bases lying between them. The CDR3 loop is CASNTRSFTEAFF. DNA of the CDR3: TGTGCCAGTAATACCAGGAGCTTCACTGAAGCTTTCTTT.

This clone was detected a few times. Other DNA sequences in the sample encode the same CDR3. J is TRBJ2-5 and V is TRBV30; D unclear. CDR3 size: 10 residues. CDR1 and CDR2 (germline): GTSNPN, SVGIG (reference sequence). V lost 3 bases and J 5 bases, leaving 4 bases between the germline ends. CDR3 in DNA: TGTGCCTGGAGGAAGGAGACCCAGTACTTC. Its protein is CAWRKETQYF.

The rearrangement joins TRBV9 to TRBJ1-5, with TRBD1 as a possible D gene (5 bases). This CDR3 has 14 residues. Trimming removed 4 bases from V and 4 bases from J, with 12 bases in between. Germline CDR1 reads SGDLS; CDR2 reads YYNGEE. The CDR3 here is CASSPDGGNQPQHF. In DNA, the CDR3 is TGTGCCAGCAGCCCAGATGGGGGGAATCAGCCCCAGCATTTT.

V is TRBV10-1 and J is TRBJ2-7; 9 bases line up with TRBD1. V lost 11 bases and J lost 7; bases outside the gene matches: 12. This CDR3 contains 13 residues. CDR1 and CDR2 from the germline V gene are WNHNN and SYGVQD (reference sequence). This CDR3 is CAGVGTGLREQYF. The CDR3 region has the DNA TGCGCCGGCGTGGGGACAGGGTTGAGGGAGCAGTACTTC.

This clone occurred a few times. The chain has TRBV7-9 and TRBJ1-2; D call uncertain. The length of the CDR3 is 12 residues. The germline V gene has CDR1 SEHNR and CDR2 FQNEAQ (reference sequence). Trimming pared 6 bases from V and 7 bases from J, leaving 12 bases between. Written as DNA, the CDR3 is TGTGCCAGCAGAAGGGCTACGGGTGGCTACACCTTC. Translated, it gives CASRRATGGYTF.

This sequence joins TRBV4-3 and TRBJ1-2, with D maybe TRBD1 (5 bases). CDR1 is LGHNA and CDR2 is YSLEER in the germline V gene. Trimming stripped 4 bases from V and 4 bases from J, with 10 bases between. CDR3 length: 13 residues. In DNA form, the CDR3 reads TGCGCCAGCAGCCTCCAGGGCGGCTATGGCTACACCTTC. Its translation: CASSLQGGYGYTF.

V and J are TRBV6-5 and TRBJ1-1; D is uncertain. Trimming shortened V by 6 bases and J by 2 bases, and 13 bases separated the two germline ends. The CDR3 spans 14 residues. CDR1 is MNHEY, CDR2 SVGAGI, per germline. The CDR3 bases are TGTGCCAGCAGCCAGCAGGAGAGAAACACTGAAGCTTTCTTT. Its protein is CASSQQERNTEAFF.

CDR3 sequence reads: CASRTGWTQYF. The CDR3 nucleotides read TGTGCCAGCAGGACAGGTTGGACGCAGTATTTT. The V call is TRBV27, the J call TRBJ2-3, with a possible D match to TRBD1 (6 bases). The CDR3 is 11 amino acids. Germline CDR1 MNHEY, CDR2 SMNVEV (reference sequence). V lost 6 bases to trimming and J lost 9 bases, with 10 bases between them.

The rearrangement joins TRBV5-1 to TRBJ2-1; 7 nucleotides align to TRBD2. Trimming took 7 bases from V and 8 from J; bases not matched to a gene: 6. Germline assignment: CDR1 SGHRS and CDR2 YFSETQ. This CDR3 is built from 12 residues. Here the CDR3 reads CASRGGGYEQFF. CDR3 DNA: TGCGCCAGCCGAGGCGGGGGATATGAGCAGTTCTTC.

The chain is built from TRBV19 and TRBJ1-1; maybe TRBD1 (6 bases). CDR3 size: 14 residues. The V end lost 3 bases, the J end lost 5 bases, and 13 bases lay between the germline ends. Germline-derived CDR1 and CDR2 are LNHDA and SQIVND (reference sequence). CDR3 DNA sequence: TGTGCCAGTAGTATTCAGGGGCCGCGGACTGAAGCTTTCTTT. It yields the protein CASSIQGPRTEAFF.

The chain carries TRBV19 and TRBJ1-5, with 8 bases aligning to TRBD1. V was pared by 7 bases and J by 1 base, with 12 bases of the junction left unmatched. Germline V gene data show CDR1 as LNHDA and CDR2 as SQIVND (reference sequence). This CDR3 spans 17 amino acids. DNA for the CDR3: TGTGCCAGTAACTGGGACAGGCGCCTTTCGAGCAATCAGCCCCAGCATTTT. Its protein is CASNWDRRLSSNQPQHF.

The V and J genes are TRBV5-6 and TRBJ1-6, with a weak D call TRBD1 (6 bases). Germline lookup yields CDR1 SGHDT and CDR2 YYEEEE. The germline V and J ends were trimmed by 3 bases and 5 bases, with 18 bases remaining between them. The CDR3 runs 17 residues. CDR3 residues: CASSSPPGQRDNSPLHF. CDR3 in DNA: TGTGCCAGCAGCTCGCCACCAGGACAGAGGGATAATTCACCCCTCCACTTT.

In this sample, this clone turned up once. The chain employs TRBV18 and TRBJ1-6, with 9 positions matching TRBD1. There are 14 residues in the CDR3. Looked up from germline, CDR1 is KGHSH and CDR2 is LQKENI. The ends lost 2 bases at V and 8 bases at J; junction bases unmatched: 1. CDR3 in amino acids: CASSPWDRDSPLHF. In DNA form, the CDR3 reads TGTGCCAGCTCACCATGGGACAGGGATTCACCCCTCCACTTT.

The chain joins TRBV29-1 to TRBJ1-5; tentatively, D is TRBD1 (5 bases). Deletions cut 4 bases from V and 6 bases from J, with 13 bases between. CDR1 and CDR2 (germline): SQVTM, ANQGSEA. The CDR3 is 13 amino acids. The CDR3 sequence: CSVGWGVGQPQHF. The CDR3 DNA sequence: TGCAGCGTTGGTTGGGGGGTAGGTCAGCCCCAGCATTTT. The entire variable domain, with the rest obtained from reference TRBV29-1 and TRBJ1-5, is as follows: SAVISQKPSRDICQRGTSLTIQCQVDSQVTMMFWYRQQPGQSLTLIATANQGSEATYESGFVIDKFPISRPNLTFSTLTVSNMSPEDSSIYLCSVGWGVGQPQHFGDGTRLSIL.

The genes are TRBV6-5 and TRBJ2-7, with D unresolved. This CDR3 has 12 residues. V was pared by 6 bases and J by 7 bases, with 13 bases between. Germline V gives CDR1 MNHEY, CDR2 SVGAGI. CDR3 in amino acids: CASRGVAEEQYF. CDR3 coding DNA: TGTGCCAGCAGAGGAGTTGCTGAAGAGCAGTACTTC.

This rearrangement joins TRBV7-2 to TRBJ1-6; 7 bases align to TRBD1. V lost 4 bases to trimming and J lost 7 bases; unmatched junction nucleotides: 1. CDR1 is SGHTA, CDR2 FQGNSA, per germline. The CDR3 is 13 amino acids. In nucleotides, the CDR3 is TGTGCCAGCAGCTCACAGGGGAATTCACCCCTCCACTTT. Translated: CASSSQGNSPLHF.

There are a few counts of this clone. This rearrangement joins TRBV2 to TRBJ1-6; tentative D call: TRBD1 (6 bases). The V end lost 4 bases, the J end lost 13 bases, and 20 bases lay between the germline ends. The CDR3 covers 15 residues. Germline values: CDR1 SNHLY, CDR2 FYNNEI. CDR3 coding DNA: TGTGCCAGCAGTGGAGAGACAGGAGGTGCCTCGCCCCTCCACTTT. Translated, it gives CASSGETGGASPLHF.

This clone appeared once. The CDR3, as DNA: TGCAGCACTGGGAGGAACACTGAAGCTTTCTTT. The encoded protein is CSTGRNTEAFF. V usage is TRBV20-1 and J usage is TRBJ1-1, with D unclear. The germline CDR1 and CDR2 sequences are DFQATT and SNEGSKA (reference sequence). The CDR3 has 11 residues.

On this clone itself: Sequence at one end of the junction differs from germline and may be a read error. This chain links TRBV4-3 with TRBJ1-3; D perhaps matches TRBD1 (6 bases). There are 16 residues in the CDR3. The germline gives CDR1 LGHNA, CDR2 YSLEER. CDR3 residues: CASSPVGGLAGDTIYF. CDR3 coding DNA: TGCGCCAGCAGCCCCGTGGGGGGCCTCGCTGGAGACACCATATATTTT.

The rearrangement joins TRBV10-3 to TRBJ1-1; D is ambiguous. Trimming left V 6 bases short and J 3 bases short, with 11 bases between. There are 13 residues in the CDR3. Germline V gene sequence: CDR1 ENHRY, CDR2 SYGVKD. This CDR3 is CAIRKDWDTEAFF. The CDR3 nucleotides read TGTGCCATCAGGAAGGACTGGGACACTGAAGCTTTCTTT.

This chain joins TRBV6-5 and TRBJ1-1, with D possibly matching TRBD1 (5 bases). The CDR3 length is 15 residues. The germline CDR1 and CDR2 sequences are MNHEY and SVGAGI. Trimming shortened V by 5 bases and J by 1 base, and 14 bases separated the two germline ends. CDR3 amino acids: CASSPRVGENTEAFF. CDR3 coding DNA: TGTGCCAGCAGTCCAAGGGTGGGGGAGAACACTGAAGCTTTCTTT.

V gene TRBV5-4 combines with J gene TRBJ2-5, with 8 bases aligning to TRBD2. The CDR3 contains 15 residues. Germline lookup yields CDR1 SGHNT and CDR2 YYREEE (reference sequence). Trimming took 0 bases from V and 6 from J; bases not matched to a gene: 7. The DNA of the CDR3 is TGTGCCAGCAGCTTGGGTAGCGGGATGCGTAAGACCCAGTACTTC. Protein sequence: CASSLGSGMRKTQYF.

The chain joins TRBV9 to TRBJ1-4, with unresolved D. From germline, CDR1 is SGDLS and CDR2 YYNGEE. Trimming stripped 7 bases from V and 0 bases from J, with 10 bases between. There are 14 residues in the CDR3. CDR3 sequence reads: CASAASATNEKLFF. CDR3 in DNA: TGTGCCAGCGCAGCAAGCGCAACTAATGAAAAACTGTTTTTT.

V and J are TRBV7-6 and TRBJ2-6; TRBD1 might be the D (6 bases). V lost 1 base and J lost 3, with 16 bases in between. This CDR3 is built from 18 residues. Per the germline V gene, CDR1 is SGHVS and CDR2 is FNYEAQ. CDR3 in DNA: TGTGCCAGCAGCTTAGTTGGGGGCGGAGGACTTGGGGCCAACGTCCTGACTTTC. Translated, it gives CASSLVGGGGLGANVLTF.